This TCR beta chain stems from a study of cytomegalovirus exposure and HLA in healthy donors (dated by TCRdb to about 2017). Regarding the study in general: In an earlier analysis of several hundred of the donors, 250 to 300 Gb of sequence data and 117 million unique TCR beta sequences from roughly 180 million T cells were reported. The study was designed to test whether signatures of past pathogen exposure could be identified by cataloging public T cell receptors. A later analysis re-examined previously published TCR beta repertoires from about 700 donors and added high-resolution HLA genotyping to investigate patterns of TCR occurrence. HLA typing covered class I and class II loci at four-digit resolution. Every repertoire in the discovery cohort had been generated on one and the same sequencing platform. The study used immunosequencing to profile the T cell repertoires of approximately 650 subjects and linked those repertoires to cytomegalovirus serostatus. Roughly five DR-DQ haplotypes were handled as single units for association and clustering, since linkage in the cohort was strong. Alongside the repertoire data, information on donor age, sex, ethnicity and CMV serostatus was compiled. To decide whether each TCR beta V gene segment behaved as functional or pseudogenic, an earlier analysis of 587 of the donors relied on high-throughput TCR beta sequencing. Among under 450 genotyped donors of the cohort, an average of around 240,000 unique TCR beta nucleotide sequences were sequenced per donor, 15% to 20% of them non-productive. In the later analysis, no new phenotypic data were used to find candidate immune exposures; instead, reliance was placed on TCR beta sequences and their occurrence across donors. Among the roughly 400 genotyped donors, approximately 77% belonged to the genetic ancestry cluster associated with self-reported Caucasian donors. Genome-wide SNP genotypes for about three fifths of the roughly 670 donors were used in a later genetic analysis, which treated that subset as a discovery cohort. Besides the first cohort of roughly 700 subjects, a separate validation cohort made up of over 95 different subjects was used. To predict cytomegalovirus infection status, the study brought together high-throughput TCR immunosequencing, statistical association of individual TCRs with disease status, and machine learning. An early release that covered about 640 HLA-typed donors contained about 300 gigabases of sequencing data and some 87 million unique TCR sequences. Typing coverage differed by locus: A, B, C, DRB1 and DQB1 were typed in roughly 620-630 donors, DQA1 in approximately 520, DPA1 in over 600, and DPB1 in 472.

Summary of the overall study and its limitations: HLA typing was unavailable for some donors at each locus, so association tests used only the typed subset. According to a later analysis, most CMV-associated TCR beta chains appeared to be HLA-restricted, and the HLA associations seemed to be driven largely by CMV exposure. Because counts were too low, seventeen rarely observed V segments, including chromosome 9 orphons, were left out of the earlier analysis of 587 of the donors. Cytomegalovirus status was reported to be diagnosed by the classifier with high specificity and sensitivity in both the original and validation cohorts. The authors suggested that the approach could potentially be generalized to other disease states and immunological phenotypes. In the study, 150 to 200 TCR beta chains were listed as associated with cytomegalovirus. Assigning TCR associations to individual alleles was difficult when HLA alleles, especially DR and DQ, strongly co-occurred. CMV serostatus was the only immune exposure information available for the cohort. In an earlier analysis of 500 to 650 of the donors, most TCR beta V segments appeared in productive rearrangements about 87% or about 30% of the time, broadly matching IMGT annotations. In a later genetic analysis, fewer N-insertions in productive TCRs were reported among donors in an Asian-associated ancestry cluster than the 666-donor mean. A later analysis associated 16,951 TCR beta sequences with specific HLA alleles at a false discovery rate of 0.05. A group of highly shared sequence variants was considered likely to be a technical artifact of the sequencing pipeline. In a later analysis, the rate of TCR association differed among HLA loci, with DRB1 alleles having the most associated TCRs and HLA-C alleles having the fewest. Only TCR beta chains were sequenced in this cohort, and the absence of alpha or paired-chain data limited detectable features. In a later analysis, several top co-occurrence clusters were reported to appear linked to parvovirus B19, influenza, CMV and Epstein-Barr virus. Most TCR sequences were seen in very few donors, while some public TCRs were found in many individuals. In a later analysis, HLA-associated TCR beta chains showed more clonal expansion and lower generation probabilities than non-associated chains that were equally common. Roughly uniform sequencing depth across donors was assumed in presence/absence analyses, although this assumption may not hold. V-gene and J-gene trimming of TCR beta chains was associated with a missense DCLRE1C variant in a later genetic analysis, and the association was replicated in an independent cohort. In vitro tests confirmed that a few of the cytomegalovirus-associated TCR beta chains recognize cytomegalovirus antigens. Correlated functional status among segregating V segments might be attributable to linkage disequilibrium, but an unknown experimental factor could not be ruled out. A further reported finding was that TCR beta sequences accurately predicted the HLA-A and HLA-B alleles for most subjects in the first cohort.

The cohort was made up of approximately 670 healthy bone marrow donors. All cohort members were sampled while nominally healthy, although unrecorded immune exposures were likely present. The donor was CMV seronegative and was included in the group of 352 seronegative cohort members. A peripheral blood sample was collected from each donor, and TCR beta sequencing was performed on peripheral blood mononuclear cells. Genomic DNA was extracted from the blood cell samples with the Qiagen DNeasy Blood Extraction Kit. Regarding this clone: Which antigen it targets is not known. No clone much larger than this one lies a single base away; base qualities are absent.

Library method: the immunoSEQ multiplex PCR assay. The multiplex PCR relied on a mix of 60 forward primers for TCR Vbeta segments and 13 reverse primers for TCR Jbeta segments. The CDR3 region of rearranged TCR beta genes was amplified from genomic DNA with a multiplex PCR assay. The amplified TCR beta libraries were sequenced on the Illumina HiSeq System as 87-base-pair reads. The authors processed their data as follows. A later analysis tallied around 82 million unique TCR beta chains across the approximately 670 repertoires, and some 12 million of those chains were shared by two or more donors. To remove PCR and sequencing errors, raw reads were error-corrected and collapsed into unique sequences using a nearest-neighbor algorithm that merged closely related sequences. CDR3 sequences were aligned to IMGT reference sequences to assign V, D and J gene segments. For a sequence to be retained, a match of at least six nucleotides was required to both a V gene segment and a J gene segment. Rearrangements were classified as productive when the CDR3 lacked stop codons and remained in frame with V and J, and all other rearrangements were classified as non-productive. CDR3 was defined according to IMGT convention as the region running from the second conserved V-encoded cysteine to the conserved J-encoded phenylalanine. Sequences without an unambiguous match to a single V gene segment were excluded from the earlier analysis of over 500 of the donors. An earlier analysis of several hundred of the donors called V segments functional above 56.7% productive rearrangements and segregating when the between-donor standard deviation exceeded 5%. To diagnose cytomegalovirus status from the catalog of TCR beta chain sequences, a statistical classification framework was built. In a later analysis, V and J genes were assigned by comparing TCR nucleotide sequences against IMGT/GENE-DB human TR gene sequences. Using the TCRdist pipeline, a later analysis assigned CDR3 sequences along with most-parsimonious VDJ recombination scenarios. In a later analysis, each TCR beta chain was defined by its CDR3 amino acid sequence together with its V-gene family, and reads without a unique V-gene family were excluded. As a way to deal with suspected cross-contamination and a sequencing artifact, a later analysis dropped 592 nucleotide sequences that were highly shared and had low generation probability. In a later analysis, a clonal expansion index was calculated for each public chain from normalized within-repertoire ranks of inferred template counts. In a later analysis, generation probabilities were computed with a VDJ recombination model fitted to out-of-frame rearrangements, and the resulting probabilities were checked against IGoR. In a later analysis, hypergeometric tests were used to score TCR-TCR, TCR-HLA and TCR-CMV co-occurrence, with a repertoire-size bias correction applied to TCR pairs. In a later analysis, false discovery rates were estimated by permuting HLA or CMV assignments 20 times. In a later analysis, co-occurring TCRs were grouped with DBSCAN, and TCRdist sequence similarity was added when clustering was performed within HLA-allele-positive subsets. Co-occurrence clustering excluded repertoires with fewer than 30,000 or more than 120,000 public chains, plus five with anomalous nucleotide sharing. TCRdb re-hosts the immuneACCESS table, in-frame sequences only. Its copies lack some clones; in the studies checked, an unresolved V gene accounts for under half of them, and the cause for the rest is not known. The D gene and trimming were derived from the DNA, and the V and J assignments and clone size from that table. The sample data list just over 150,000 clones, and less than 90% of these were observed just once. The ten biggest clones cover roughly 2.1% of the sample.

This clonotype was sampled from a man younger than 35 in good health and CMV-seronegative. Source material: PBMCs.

The CDR3 in this case is CSVEDLSGEQFF. The sequenced DNA: TGCAGCGTTGAAGATCTTAGTGGTGAGCAGTTCTTC. The chain employs TRBV29-1 and TRBJ2-1; the D gene cannot be resolved reliably. The CDR3 covers 12 residues, taking in both the cysteine and the phenylalanine. Just CDR3 DNA is preserved here, 36 bases in frame from base 1. Trimming at the junction amounts to 0 bases on V and 9 bases on J, and the germline ends lie 9 bases apart. Via the germline V gene, CDR1 is SQVTM and CDR2 ANQGSEA.